These 7 T cell receptor beta chains were sequenced from one sample in a study of blood T cell repertoires in COVID-19. Data came from immunoSEQ multiplex PCR; TCRdb stores just in-frame clones and leaves some out. The top ten clones hold 6% of a sample with about 20,000 clones, 89% of them seen once. The sequenced material came from peripheral blood. Every receptor here comes from a human donor in a cohort sampled during active COVID-19.

The rearrangement uses TRBV2 and TRBJ2-7, with D hard to call. This CDR3 has 13 amino acids. Germline V CDR1 and CDR2: SNHLY, FYNNEI. Trimming removed 8 bases at V and 2 bases at J, with 13 bases between. The CDR3 nucleotides read TGTGCCAGCCAAATTCTGCCAGCCTACGAGCAGTACTTC. The encoded protein is CASQILPAYEQYF.

The J gene is TRBJ2-1, the V gene TRBV24-1, with TRBD2 matching 10 bases. V lost 1 base and J lost 9; bases outside the gene matches: 8. CDR3 length: 16 amino acids. In germline, CDR1 is KGHDR, CDR2 SFDVKD. The DNA of the CDR3 is TGTGCCACCAGTGATTTAATAGCGGGAGGATCTGGTGAGCAGTTCTTC. Protein sequence: CATSDLIAGGSGEQFF.

The chain joins TRBV5-5 to TRBJ2-7, with 8 nucleotides matching TRBD1. The V segment lost 4 bases and the J segment 3 bases; nucleotides outside the gene matches: 6. The CDR3 sequence is 14 residues long. In germline, CDR1 is SGHKS, CDR2 YYEKEE (reference sequence). The CDR3 sequence is CASSLRQGSYEQYF. The CDR3 DNA is TGTGCCAGCAGCCTCCGACAGGGGAGCTACGAGCAGTACTTC.

The rearrangement uses TRBV7-8 and TRBJ2-7; D remains ambiguous. CDR1 is SGHVS, CDR2 FQNEAQ, per germline. The CDR3 contains 13 residues. V lost 0 bases and J 3 bases, leaving 6 bases between the germline ends. The CDR3 nucleotides read TGTGCCAGCAGCTTAGCGGCTCACTACGAGCAGTACTTC. This sequence encodes CASSLAAHYEQYF.

The genes are TRBV30 and TRBJ1-2, with 7 positions matching TRBD1. From germline, CDR1 is GTSNPN and CDR2 SVGIG (reference sequence). The V gene end was trimmed by 5 bases and the J gene end by 10 bases; junction bases not matched to a gene: 7. This CDR3 spans 11 amino acids. CDR3 in amino acids: CAWSWGQIYTF. The CDR3 region has the DNA TGTGCCTGGTCATGGGGACAGATCTACACCTTC.

This clone has just one count. J is TRBJ2-2 and V is TRBV5-4; 7 bases line up with TRBD1. V trimming: 4 bases; J trimming: 1 base; junction bases outside the gene matches: 7. The CDR3 is 16 amino acids. Per the germline V gene, CDR1 is SGHNT and CDR2 is YYREEE (reference sequence). Here the CDR3 DNA reads TGTGCCAGCAGCGCCGATCCAGGGGGGAACACCGGGGAGCTGTTTTTT. It specifies CASSADPGGNTGELFF.

The rearrangement links TRBV3-1 (or the pseudogene TRBV3-2) to TRBJ2-3, with 14 bases that match TRBD2. The CDR3 totals 15 residues. V lost 6 bases to trimming and J lost 5 bases; unmatched junction nucleotides: 4. Per germline, CDR1 LGHDT and CDR2 YNNKEL (reference sequence). CDR3 in amino acids: CASSTGLAGGDTQYF. The CDR3 bases are TGTGCCAGCAGTACAGGACTAGCGGGAGGAGATACGCAGTATTTT.